The present TCR beta chain was sequenced within a study of regulatory T cells in long-lasting Graves disease. Study observations and caveats: It was in persistent disease that TRBV28, TRBJ1-2 and TRBJ2-5 were favored.

Regarding time point: newly diagnosed GD, antithyroid drugs for less than 3 months. Construction of the TCR library relied on RNA isolated from PBMCs. iRepertoire HTBI primers and Arm-PCR of CDR3 regions built TCR beta libraries. TCRdb independently ran MiXCR on the multiplex PCR reads; one entry per CDR3 protein. The sample yields about 620,000 distinct CDR3 sequences, 16% seen once. This clonotype was observed a few times. The antigen remains unidentified. This CDR3 has 14 amino acids. Germline V gives CDR1 MNHNS, CDR2 SASEGT. V dropped 9 bases and J dropped 10; count of bases not matched to a gene: 13. This sample was also put to use in a study of T cells in Graves' hyperthyroidism and ophthalmopathy. That work states: Graves' hyperthyroidism was deemed stable absent ophthalmopathy progression within 18 months. In the first-round RT-PCR of the TCR CDR3, the HTBI primer set was used.

This TCR was sampled from a woman aged 25-40 years with Graves disease. V and J are TRBV6-1 and TRBJ2-1, with 9 bases aligning to TRBD2. The sequencing used peripheral blood mononuclear cells (PBMCs), collected at new diagnosis, from a patient treated with antithyroid drugs. The CDR3: CASRNAGGVGEQFF. DNA of the CDR3: TGTGCCAGTAGGAACGCGGGGGGGGTGGGAGAGCAGTTCTTC.